The 3 T cell receptor beta chains below come from one sample, sequenced in a study of cytomegalovirus exposure and HLA in healthy donors. 60 Vbeta and 13 Jbeta primers were used in PCR. Method: immunoSEQ multiplex PCR; TCRdb's copy keeps in-frame clones and lacks some. The sample records 90,000 to 120,000 clones, roughly 77% being singletons. The sequencing sample was made of PBMCs. These TCRs come from a woman aged 45-65 years in good health and CMV-seropositive.

The V call is TRBV5-1, the J call TRBJ2-5, with D possibly TRBD1 on 5 matching bases. Trimming took off 6 bases at V and 2 bases at J, with 17 bases between the two ends. CDR3 length: 15 residues. Per germline, CDR1 SGHRS and CDR2 YFSETQ. The CDR3 DNA reads as TGCGCCAGCAAGGTATCAGGGCCGAGTCAAGAGACCCAGTACTTC. Protein product: CASKVSGPSQETQYF.

The V call is TRBV11-1, the J call TRBJ2-2; 7 bases map to TRBD1. The CDR3 has 14 amino acids. The ends lost 5 bases at V and 4 bases at J; junction bases unmatched: 4. From germline, CDR1 is SGHAT and CDR2 FQDESV (reference sequence). This chain's CDR3 is CASSADRVTGELFF. CDR3 DNA sequence: TGTGCCAGCAGCGCCGACAGGGTCACCGGGGAGCTGTTTTTT. Full variable domain (remainder filled in from reference TRBV11-1 and TRBJ2-2): EAEVAQSPRYKITEKSQAVAFWCDPISGHATLYWYRQILGQGPELLVQFQDESVVDDSQLPKDRFSAERLKGVDSTLKIQPAELGDSAMYLCASSADRVTGELFFGEGSRLTVL.

The gene calls are TRBV29-1 and TRBJ2-7, with TRBD1 matching over 7 bases. V shed 7 bases, J shed 0 bases, and the junction held 6 bases outside the gene matches. CDR1 is SQVTM, CDR2 ANQGSEA, per germline. The CDR3 loop spans 13 amino acids. CDR3 residues: CSARQGNSYEQYF. The CDR3 DNA reads as TGCAGCGCCCGACAGGGAAACTCCTACGAGCAGTACTTC.